The T cell receptor (beta chain) described here comes from a study of T cell responses to AZD1222 COVID-19 vaccine. CDR3 length equals 14 residues. Germline V gene lookup returns CDR1 GTSNPN and CDR2 SVGIG (reference sequence). As concerns this clone: Relative to the germline gene, one junction end is altered; a read error may explain this.

The assay was immunoSEQ multiplex PCR, and TCRdb's table has in-frame clones only and misses some. The table shows about 66,000 clones, with 70% to 80% occurring only once. The chain carries TRBV30 and TRBJ1-1; D gene unclear. The TCR comes from an adult in good health. Sample: peripheral blood, taken on day 0 of MenACWY control vaccination. The CDR3 protein is CALSKVVTNTEAFF. The CDR3 DNA follows: TGTGCCTTGAGTAAAGTCGTTACCAACACTGAAGCTTTCTTT.